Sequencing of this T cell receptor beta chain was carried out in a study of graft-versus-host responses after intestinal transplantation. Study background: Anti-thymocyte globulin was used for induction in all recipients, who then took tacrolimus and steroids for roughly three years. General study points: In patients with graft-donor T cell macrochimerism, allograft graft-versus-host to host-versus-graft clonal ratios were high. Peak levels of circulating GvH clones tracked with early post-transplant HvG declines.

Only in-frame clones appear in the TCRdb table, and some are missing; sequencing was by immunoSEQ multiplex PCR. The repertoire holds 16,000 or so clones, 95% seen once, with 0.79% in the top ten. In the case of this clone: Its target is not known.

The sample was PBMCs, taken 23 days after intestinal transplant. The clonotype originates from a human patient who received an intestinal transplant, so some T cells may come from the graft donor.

CDR3: CASSLSQGPMNTEAFF. The DNA of the CDR3 is TGTGCCAGCAGTTTATCACAGGGGCCAATGAACACTGAAGCTTTCTTT. The rearrangement uses TRBV27 and TRBJ1-1; TRBD1 matches 7 bases. Germline lookup yields CDR1 MNHEY and CDR2 SMNVEV (reference sequence). Trimming took 0 bases from V and 0 from J; bases not matched to a gene: 4. The CDR3 runs 16 residues.